This entry describes one T cell receptor beta chain. These data come from a study of control samples from healthy donors and cancer patients. The repertoire was sequenced with immunoSEQ multiplex PCR; TCRdb's copy has only in-frame clones and lacks some. The sample carries 25,000 to 35,000 clones, about 86% recorded once. Material: PBMCs. The sequence derives from a woman in her thirties or forties with lung cancer.

CDR3 sequence reads: CASSQLLPTARYEQYF. As DNA, the CDR3 is TGTGCCAGCAGTCAGCTTTTACCGACAGCACGGTACGAGCAGTACTTC. The V gene is TRBV6-2 or TRBV6-3, the J gene TRBJ2-7, with D possibly being TRBD1 (5 bases). This CDR3 has 16 amino acids. Deletions cut 5 bases from V and 4 bases from J, with 21 bases between. Germline assignment: CDR1 MNHEY and CDR2 SVGEGT.